This T cell receptor beta chain was sequenced for a study of T cell clonality in common variable immunodeficiency. Broader study findings: Fewer deletions and N-nucleotide insertions were reportedly seen in common variable immunodeficiency TCR beta sequences.

The CDR3 loop spans 17 amino acids. The J segment lost 0 bases and the V segment lost 3 bases, leaving 12 bases of the junction unmatched. Germline CDR1 and CDR2: DFQATT and SNEGSKA (reference sequence). The table came from immunoSEQ multiplex PCR; TCRdb's copy has only in-frame clones and leaves some out. Captured here are under 40,000 clones, none seen once; the top ten comprise about 5%. This clone was observed a handful of times. Its specificity is not known. The CDR3 extends 3 residues past the end of the read, so its final part is completed from the germline J gene. Both groups were predominantly of Caucasian heritage.

The chain combines TRBV20-1 with TRBJ2-3; TRBD2 matches 7 bases. This TCR was sampled from a human donor with common variable immunodeficiency. The sequenced sample was peripheral blood mononuclear cells. The CDR3 is CSARDTRLASSTDTQYF. Incomplete CDR3 DNA: TGCAGTGCTAGGGATACGAGACTAGCATCTAGCACAGATACG.